The next 17 T cell receptor beta chains were all read from a single sample in a study of blood T cell repertoires in COVID-19. Sequencing was performed with immunoSEQ multiplex PCR; in TCRdb, only in-frame clones are kept and a portion is missing. The profile shows under 80,000 clones, about 86% of them singletons. The sequenced sample consisted of peripheral blood. The receptors were gathered from a man in his sixties or seventies with active COVID-19.

The rearrangement joins TRBV12-3 or TRBV12-4 to TRBJ2-5; 8 bases line up with TRBD1. The ends lost 3 bases at V and 5 bases at J; junction bases unmatched: 2. CDR3 length: 13 amino acids. The CDR3 loop is CASSFRQGETQYF. The CDR3 DNA reads TGTGCCAGCAGTTTCAGACAGGGGGAGACCCAGTACTTC.

The rearrangement uses TRBV2 and TRBJ2-6, with D perhaps matching TRBD1 (6 bases). CDR1 SNHLY and CDR2 FYNNEI come from the germline V gene. V was shortened by 11 bases and J by 3 bases, with 14 bases between the two germline ends. The CDR3 runs to 14 residues. This CDR3 is CARNQGNGANVLTF. The CDR3 bases are TGTGCCCGCAACCAGGGGAATGGGGCCAACGTCCTGACTTTC. The whole variable domain, filled in from reference TRBV2 and TRBJ2-6, reads EPEVTQTPSHQVTQMGQEVILRCVPISNHLYFYWYRQILGQKVEFLVSFYNNEISEKSEIFDDQFSVERPDGSNFTLKIRSTKLEDSAMYFCARNQGNGANVLTFGAGSRLTVL.

The chain links TRBV7-2 to TRBJ2-1; maybe TRBD1 (6 bases). This CDR3 region has 15 residues. V lost 5 bases and J 12 bases, leaving 23 bases between the germline ends. CDR1 is SGHTA and CDR2 is FQGNSA in the germline V gene. For the CDR3, the DNA is TGTGCCAGCAGCCTTGGGGGCGACGCCAGGCAGGGGCAGTTCTTC. Its protein product is CASSLGGDARQGQFF. The complete variable domain, with remaining parts taken from reference TRBV7-2 and TRBJ2-1, reads GAGVSQSPSNKVTEKGKDVELRCDPISGHTALYWYRQSLGQGLEFLIYFQGNSAPDKSGLPSDRFSAERTGGSVSTLTIQRTQQEDSAVYLCASSLGGDARQGQFFGPGTRLTVL.

The chain uses TRBV19 and TRBJ2-1; the match to TRBD1 covers 8 bases. The CDR3 has 16 amino acids. V shed 3 bases, J shed 9 bases, and the junction held 13 bases outside the gene matches. Germline V gene sequence: CDR1 LNHDA, CDR2 SQIVND (reference sequence). The CDR3 is CASSIGGRGLSAEQFF. CDR3 nucleotide sequence: TGTGCCAGTAGTATCGGGGGCAGGGGGCTATCAGCTGAGCAGTTCTTC.

The genes are TRBV7-9 and TRBJ1-1; D may be TRBD1 (5 bases). The CDR3 runs to 13 residues. Looked up from germline, CDR1 is SEHNR and CDR2 is FQNEAQ (reference sequence). Trimming removed 6 bases at V and 3 bases at J, with 11 bases between. The CDR3, as DNA: TGTGCCAGCAGGCAGGGTGGGGACACTGAAGCTTTCTTT. It translates to CASRQGGDTEAFF.

J is TRBJ2-3 and V is TRBV7-8; possibly TRBD2 for D (6 bases). The CDR3 is made up of 15 amino acids. Trimming cost V 5 bases and J 2 bases, with 14 bases left between them. Germline loops: CDR1 SGHVS, CDR2 FQNEAQ. The DNA of the CDR3 is TGTGCCAGCAGCCCCCGACTAGGCGCCACAGATACGCAGTATTTT. Amino acids: CASSPRLGATDTQYF.

The gene calls are TRBV5-4 and TRBJ2-5; 11 bases align to TRBD2. This CDR3 comprises 14 residues. V shed 5 bases and J 5 bases; nucleotides not matched to a gene: 5. Germline V gene lookup returns CDR1 SGHNT and CDR2 YYREEE (reference sequence). As DNA, the CDR3 is TGTGCCAGCAGGATAGCGGGAGGGTGGGAGACCCAGTACTTC. Translating it yields CASRIAGGWETQYF.

The chain couples TRBV24-1 to TRBJ1-4; 7 nucleotides align to TRBD1. The germline gives CDR1 KGHDR, CDR2 SFDVKD. The CDR3 contains 15 residues. V shed 3 bases and J 7 bases; nucleotides not matched to a gene: 7. CDR3 bases: TGTGCCACCAGTGATGCGACAGGGTGGGGTGAAAAACTGTTTTTT. Translated: CATSDATGWGEKLFF.

The chain links TRBV11-3 to TRBJ2-3; the match to TRBD2 covers 9 bases. V dropped 4 bases and J dropped 10; count of bases not matched to a gene: 12. The length of the CDR3 is 15 residues. Germline CDR1 and CDR2: SGHNT and YENEEA. CDR3 sequence reads: CASSSASGAPGAQYF. In DNA form, the CDR3 reads TGTGCCAGCAGCTCGGCTAGCGGGGCGCCGGGGGCGCAGTATTTT.

This rearrangement joins TRBV5-1 to TRBJ1-1; TRBD1 agrees at 8 bases. Unmatched junction bases numbered 1, after V lost 0 bases and J lost 3 bases. The CDR3 consists of 14 residues. The germline CDR1 and CDR2 sequences are SGHRS and YFSETQ. The chain's CDR3 is CASSLEDRDTEAFF. The CDR3 DNA follows: TGCGCCAGCAGCTTGGAGGACAGGGACACTGAAGCTTTCTTT.

The V call is TRBV4-3, the J call TRBJ2-3, with a tentative D call TRBD2 (5 bases). The CDR3 has 13 amino acids. The germline V and J ends were trimmed by 4 bases and 6 bases, with 11 bases remaining between them. In germline, CDR1 is LGHNA, CDR2 YSLEER. The CDR3 DNA is TGCGCCAGCAGCCCGAGGGCCTGGGATACGCAGTATTTT. It specifies CASSPRAWDTQYF.

The rearrangement uses TRBV7-9 and TRBJ2-7, with D possibly being TRBD2 (6 bases). The CDR3 has 15 residues. V lost 1 base to trimming and J lost 0 bases, with 10 bases between them. Germline CDR1 is SEHNR and CDR2 is FQNEAQ (reference sequence). The CDR3 is CASSLGGGSSYEQYF. DNA of the CDR3: TGTGCCAGCAGCTTAGGGGGAGGCTCCTCCTACGAGCAGTACTTC. The full variable domain, with the rest looked up from reference TRBV7-9 and TRBJ2-7, is DTGVSQNPRHKITKRGQNVTFRCDPISEHNRLYWYRQTLGQGPEFLTYFQNEAQLEKSRLLSDRFSAERPKGSFSTLEIQRTEQGDSAMYLCASSLGGGSSYEQYFGPGTRLTVT.

The chain is built from TRBV7-9 and TRBJ1-4; TRBD1 matches 9 bases. Trimming took 5 bases from V and 8 from J; bases not matched to a gene: 9. Germline CDR1 reads SEHNR; CDR2 reads FQNEAQ (reference sequence). The CDR3 contains 15 residues. The CDR3 region is CASSPTQGAGEKLFF. The CDR3 DNA sequence: TGTGCCAGCAGCCCTACACAGGGGGCTGGGGAAAAACTGTTTTTT. The full variable domain, in which reference TRBV7-9 and TRBJ1-4 provide the parts outside the CDR3, is DTGVSQNPRHKITKRGQNVTFRCDPISEHNRLYWYRQTLGQGPEFLTYFQNEAQLEKSRLLSDRFSAERPKGSFSTLEIQRTEQGDSAMYLCASSPTQGAGEKLFFGSGTQLSVL.

The J gene is TRBJ1-3, the V gene TRBV7-3, with D possibly matching TRBD1 (5 bases). V dropped 5 bases and J dropped 3 bases, with 14 bases sitting between them. Looked up from germline, CDR1 is SGHTA and CDR2 is FQGTGA. The CDR3 is 15 residues long. This CDR3 reads CASSPGGGGGNTIYF. For the CDR3, the DNA is TGTGCCAGCAGCCCTGGGGGGGGTGGTGGAAACACCATATATTTT.

The chain is built from TRBV5-5 and TRBJ1-4, with D unclear. The CDR3 has 17 amino acids. With 4 bases removed from V and 0 bases from J, the gap between germline ends came to 16 bases. Germline CDR1 reads SGHKS; CDR2 reads YYEKEE (reference sequence). The CDR3 nucleotides read TGTGCCAGCAGCCCCCGAGGCGGCGTTGCAACTAATGAAAAACTGTTTTTT. Its translation: CASSPRGGVATNEKLFF.

The chain employs TRBV18 and TRBJ2-7, with 8 positions matching TRBD1. The CDR3 is made up of 15 amino acids. Germline V gives CDR1 KGHSH, CDR2 LQKENI. After removal of 1 base from V and 6 bases from J, the junction contained 8 bases not matched to a gene. CDR3 DNA sequence: TGTGCCAGCTCACCACTGGACAGGGTCGGCGTCGAGCAGTACTTC. Its protein product is CASSPLDRVGVEQYF.

This chain links TRBV4-1 with TRBJ2-7, with unresolved D. This CDR3 has 14 residues. V was trimmed by 1 base and J by 1 base, leaving 8 bases between them. CDR1 is MGHRA, CDR2 YSYEKL, per germline. CDR3 coding DNA: TGCGCCAGCAGCCAAGGGCCCCAGTCCTACGAGCAGTACTTC. It yields the protein CASSQGPQSYEQYF.